This paragraph covers one T cell receptor beta chain sequence. Its specificity is unknown. Blood was drawn at the time of colonoscopy. The entry originates in a study of pediatric ulcerative colitis. Points from the study as a whole: Blood samples from a couple of patients yielded substantially fewer templates and were excluded from blood-rectal overlap analysis.

Libraries were prepared by immunoSEQ multiplex PCR; TCRdb keeps only in-frame clonotypes and omits some of them. The sample has some 57,000 clones, 87% seen once. The length of the CDR3 is 12 residues. The V gene lost 1 base and the J gene lost 12 bases, with 11 bases spanning the gap. Germline CDR1 and CDR2: SGHDN and FVKESK. The sequencing input was blood. The sequence came from a boy aged 5-17 years who was a control in a study of pediatric ulcerative colitis. The chain joins TRBV14 to TRBJ2-3; D call uncertain. In DNA, the CDR3 is TGTGCCAGCAGCCAAGTCGGCCTTCTTCAGTATTTT. Protein sequence: CASSQVGLLQYF.